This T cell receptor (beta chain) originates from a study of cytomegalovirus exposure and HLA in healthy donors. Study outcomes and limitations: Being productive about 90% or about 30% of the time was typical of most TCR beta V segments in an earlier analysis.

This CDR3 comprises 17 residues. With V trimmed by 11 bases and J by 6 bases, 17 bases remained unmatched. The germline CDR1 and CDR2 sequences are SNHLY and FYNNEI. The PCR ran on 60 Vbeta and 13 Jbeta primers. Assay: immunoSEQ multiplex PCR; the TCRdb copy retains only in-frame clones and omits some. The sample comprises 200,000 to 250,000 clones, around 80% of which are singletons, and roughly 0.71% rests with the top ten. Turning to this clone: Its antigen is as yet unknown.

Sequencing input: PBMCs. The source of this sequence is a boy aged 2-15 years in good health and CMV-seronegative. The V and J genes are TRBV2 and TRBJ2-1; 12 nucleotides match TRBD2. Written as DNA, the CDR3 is TGTGCCTGCCTTAAGGGGACTAGCGGGCCCTTCTTCAATGAGCAGTTCTTC. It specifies CACLKGTSGPFFNEQFF.